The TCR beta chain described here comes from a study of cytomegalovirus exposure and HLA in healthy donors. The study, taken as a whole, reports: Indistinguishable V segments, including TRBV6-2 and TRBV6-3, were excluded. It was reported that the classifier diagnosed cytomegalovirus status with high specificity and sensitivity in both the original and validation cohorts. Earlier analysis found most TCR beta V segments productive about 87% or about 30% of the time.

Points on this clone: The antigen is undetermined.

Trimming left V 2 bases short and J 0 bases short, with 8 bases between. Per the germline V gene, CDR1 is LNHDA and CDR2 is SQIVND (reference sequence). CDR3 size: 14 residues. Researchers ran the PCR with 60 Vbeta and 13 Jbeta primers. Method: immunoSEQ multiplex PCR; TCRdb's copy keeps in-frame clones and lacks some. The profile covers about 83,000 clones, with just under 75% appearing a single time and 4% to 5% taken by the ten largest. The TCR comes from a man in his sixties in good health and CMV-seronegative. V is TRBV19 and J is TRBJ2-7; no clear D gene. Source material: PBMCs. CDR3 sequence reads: CASSISTASYEQYF. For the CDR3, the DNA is TGTGCCAGTAGTATAAGTACAGCCTCCTACGAGCAGTACTTC.